This T cell receptor beta chain originates from a study of PD-1 blockade in classical Hodgkin lymphoma. Broader study findings: Exclusion was the outcome for patients who began nivolumab under 1 year after ASCT. Healthy donors reportedly exceeded newly diagnosed patients in baseline TCR diversity.

Using immunoSEQ multiplex PCR, the repertoire was profiled, and TCRdb retains in-frame clones only, with some absent. The repertoire includes approximately 29,000 clones, under 80% of them detected once, and 0.45% to 0.7% sits in the top ten. Trimming took 0 bases from V and 6 from J, leaving 12 bases between them. Germline lookup yields CDR1 LNHDA and CDR2 SQIVND (reference sequence). The CDR3 contains 16 residues. The sample's time point: cycle 4 day 1 (C4D1), after 5 to 7 weeks of nivolumab. Each of the patients experienced relapse following autologous stem cell transplantation, and their brentuximab vedotin exposure differed. From thawed PBMCs, CD4+ T cells were purified using magnetic negative selection. Regarding this clone: Its antigen is not known.

The chain carries TRBV19 and TRBJ1-6; D is unclear. The source was CD4+ T cells from blood, collected before the fourth cycle of nivolumab. This receptor was identified in a human donor with classical Hodgkin lymphoma. The CDR3 DNA is TGTGCCAGTAGTATAGATGTCGACGTCGGTAATTCACCCCTCCACTTT. Its protein is CASSIDVDVGNSPLHF.